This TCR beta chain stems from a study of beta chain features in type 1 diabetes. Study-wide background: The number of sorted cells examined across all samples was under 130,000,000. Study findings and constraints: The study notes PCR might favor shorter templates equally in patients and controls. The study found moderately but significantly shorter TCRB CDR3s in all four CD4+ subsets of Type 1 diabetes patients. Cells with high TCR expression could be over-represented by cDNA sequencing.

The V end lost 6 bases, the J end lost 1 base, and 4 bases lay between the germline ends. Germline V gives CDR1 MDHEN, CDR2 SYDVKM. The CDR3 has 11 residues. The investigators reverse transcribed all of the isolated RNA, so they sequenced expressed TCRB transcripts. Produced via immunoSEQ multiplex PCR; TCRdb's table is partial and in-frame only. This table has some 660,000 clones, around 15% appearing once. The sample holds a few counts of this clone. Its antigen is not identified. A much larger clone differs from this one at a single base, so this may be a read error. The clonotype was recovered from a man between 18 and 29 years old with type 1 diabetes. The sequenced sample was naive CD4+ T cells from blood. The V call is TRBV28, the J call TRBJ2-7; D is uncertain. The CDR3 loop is CASSQSYEQYF. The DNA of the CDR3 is TGTGCCAGCAGCCAATCCTACGAGCAGTACTTC.